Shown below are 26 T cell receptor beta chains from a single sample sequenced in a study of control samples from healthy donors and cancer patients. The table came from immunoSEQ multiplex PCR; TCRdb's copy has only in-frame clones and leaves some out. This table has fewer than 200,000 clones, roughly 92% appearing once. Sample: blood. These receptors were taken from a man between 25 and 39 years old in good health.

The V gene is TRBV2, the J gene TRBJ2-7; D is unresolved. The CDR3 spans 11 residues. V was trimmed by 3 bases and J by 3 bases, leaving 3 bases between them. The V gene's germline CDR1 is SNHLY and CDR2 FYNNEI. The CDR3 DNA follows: TGTGCCAGCAGTGACAACTACGAGCAGTACTTC. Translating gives CASSDNYEQYF.

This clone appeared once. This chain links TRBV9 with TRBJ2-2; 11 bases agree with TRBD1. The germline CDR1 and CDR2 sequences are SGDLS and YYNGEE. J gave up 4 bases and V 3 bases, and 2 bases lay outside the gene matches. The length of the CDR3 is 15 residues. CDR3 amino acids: CASSAGTGGTGELFF. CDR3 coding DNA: TGTGCCAGCAGCGCGGGGACAGGGGGCACCGGGGAGCTGTTTTTT.

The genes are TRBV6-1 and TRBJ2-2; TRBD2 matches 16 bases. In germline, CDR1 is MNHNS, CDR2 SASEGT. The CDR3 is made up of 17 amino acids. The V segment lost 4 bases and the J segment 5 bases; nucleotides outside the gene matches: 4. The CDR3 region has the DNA TGTGCCAGCAGTGCCGGGACTAGCGGGAGGGGGACCGGGGAGCTGTTTTTT. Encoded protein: CASSAGTSGRGTGELFF.

The CDR3 bases are TGTGCCAGCAGTTCCCGCAGGACAGTAAACTCTGGAAACACCATATATTTT. Translation gives CASSSRRTVNSGNTIYF. The chain links TRBV27 to TRBJ1-3, with a weak D call TRBD1 (6 bases). In germline, CDR1 is MNHEY, CDR2 SMNVEV (reference sequence). Trimming cost V 4 bases and J 0 bases, with 16 bases left between them. This CDR3 has 17 amino acids.

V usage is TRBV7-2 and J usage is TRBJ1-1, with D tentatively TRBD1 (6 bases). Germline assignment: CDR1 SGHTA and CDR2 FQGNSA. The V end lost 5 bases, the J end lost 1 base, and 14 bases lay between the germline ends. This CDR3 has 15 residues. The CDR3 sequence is CASSGRQAGNTEAFF. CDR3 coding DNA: TGTGCCAGCAGCGGAAGACAGGCGGGGAACACTGAAGCTTTCTTT.

The CDR3 spells CATSSPHGNSPLHF. CDR3 bases: TGTGCCACCAGCAGTCCTCATGGGAATTCACCCCTCCACTTT. V is TRBV15 and J is TRBJ1-6, with no clear D. V lost 3 bases to trimming and J lost 7 bases, with 10 bases between them. This CDR3 spans 14 amino acids. Per germline, CDR1 LNHNV and CDR2 YYDKDF (reference sequence). The full variable domain, completed using reference TRBV15 and TRBJ1-6, is DAMVIQNPRYQVTQFGKPVTLSCSQTLNHNVMYWYQQKSSQAPKLLFHYYDKDFNNEADTPDNFQSRRPNTSFCFLDIRSPGLGDTAMYLCATSSPHGNSPLHFGNGTRLTVT.

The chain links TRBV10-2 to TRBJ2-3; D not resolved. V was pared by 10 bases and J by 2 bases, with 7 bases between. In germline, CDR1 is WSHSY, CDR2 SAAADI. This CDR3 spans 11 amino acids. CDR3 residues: CATQYTDTQYF. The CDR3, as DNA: TGCGCCACCCAATACACAGATACGCAGTATTTT.

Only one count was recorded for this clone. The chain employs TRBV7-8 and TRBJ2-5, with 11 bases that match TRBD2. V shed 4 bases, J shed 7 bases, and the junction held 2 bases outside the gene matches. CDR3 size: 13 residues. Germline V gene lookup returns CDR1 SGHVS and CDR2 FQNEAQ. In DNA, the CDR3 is TGTGCCAGCAGCTCCACTAGCGGGGGGACCCAGTACTTC. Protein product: CASSSTSGGTQYF.

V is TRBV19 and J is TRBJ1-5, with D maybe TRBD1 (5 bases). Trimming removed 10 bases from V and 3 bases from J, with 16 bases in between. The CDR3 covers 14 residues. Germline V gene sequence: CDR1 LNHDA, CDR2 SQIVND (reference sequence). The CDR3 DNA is TGTGCCACCAGAGGGGATCGGGTCAATCAGCCCCAGCATTTT. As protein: CATRGDRVNQPQHF.

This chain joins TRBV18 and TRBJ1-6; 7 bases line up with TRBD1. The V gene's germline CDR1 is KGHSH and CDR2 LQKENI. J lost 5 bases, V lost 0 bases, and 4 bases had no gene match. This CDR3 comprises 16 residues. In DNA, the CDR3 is TGTGCCAGCTCACCACCTAAGGGACAGAATAATTCACCCCTCCACTTT. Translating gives CASSPPKGQNNSPLHF.

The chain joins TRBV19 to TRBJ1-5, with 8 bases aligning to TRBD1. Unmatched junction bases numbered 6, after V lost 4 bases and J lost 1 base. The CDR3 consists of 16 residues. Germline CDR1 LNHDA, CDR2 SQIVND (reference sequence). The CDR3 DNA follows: TGTGCCAGTAGTACTGACAGGGGCGTAAGCAATCAGCCCCAGCATTTT. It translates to CASSTDRGVSNQPQHF.

CDR3 coding DNA: TGCAGTGCTCAAGTGAACACTGAAGCTTTCTTT. It encodes CSAQVNTEAFF. The chain is built from TRBV20-1 and TRBJ1-1, with unresolved D. The CDR3 loop spans 11 amino acids. Germline V gene data show CDR1 as DFQATT and CDR2 as SNEGSKA (reference sequence). Trimming cost V 5 bases and J 0 bases, with 4 bases left between them.

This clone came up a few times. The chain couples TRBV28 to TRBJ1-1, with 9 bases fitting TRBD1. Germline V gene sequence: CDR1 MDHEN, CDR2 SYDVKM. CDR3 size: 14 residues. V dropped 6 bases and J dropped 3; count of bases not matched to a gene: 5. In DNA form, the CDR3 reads TGTGCCAGCAGGACGGGACAGGGATACACTGAAGCTTTCTTT. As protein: CASRTGQGYTEAFF.

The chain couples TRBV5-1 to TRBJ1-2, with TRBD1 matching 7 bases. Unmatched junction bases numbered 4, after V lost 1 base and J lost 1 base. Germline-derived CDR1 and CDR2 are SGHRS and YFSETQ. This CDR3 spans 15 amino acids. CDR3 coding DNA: TGCGCCAGCAGCTTGTCGGGACAGAGTAACTATGGCTACACCTTC. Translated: CASSLSGQSNYGYTF.

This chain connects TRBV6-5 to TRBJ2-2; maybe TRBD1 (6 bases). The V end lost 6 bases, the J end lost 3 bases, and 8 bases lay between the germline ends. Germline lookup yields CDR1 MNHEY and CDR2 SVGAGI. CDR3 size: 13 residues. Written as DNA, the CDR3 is TGTGCCAGCAGGGGGGCGCACACCGGGGAGCTGTTTTTT. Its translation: CASRGAHTGELFF.

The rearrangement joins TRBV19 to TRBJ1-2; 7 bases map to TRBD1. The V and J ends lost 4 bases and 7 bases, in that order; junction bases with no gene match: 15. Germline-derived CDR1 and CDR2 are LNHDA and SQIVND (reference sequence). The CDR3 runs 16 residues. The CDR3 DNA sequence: TGTGCCAGTAGTAAACGGGACAGAGAACAATTGGGTGGCTACACCTTC. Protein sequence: CASSKRDREQLGGYTF.

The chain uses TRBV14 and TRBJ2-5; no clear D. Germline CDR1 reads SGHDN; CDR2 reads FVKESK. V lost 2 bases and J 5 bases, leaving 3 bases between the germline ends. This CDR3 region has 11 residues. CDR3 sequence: CASSQYETQYF. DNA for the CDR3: TGTGCCAGCAGCCAATACGAGACCCAGTACTTC.

The CDR3 coding sequence is TGTGCCAGCATTACAGGGGGAGGTGGCGCTGAAGCTTTCTTT. It yields the protein CASITGGGGAEAFF. The V and J genes are TRBV4-2 and TRBJ1-1, with 8 bases identical to TRBD1. There are 14 residues in the CDR3. The V gene's germline CDR1 is LGHNA and CDR2 YNFKEQ. V lost 7 bases to trimming and J lost 6 bases; unmatched junction nucleotides: 10.

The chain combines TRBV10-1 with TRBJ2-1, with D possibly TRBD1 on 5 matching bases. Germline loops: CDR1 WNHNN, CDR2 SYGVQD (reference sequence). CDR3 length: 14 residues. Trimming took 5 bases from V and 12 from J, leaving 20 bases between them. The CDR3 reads CASSSGHYSSGQFF. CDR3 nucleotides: TGCGCCAGCAGTTCCGGACATTACTCCTCTGGGCAGTTCTTC.

The CDR3 sequence: CASSINTEAFF. Written as DNA, the CDR3 is TGTGCCAGTAGTATCAACACTGAAGCTTTCTTT. The chain joins TRBV19 to TRBJ1-1; D gene unclear. The germline V and J ends were trimmed by 3 bases and 2 bases, with 1 base remaining between them. The germline gives CDR1 LNHDA, CDR2 SQIVND (reference sequence). The CDR3 is made up of 11 amino acids.

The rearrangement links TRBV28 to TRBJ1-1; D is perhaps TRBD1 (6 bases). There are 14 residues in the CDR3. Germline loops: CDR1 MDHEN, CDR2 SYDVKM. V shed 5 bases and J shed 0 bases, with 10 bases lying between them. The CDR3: CASSQGTLNTEAFF. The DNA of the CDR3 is TGTGCCAGCAGTCAGGGGACACTGAACACTGAAGCTTTCTTT.

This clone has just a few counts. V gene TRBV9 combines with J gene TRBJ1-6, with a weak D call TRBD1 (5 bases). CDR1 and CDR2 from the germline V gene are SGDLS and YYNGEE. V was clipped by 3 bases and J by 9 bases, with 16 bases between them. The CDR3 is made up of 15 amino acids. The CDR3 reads CASSAGGALGSPLHF. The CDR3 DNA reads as TGTGCCAGCAGCGCCGGCGGGGCGCTGGGTTCACCCCTCCACTTT.

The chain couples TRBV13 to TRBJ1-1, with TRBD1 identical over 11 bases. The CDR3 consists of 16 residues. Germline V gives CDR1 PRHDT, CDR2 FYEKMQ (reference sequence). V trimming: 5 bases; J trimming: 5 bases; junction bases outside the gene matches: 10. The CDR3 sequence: CASSPIRTGGRTEAFF. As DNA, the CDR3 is TGTGCCAGCAGCCCGATCCGGACAGGGGGCAGAACTGAAGCTTTCTTT.

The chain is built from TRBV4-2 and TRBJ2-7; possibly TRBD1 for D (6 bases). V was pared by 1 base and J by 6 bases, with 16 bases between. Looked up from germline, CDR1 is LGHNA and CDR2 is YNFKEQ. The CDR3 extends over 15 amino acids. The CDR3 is CASSQVKDSSREQYF. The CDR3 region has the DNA TGTGCCAGCAGCCAAGTCAAGGACAGCTCCCGCGAGCAGTACTTC.

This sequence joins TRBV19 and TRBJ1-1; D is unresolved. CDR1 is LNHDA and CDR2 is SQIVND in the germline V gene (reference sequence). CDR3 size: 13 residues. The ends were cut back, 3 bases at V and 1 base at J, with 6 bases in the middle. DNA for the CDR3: TGTGCCAGTAGTATTCGGCGGAACACTGAAGCTTTCTTT. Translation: CASSIRRNTEAFF.

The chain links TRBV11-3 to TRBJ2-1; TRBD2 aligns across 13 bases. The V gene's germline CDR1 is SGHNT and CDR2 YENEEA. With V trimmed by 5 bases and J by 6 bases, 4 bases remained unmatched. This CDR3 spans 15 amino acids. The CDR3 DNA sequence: TGTGCCAGCAGCCGGGGACTAGCGGGATTCAATGAGCAGTTCTTC. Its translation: CASSRGLAGFNEQFF.